The 29 T cell receptor beta chains given below trace back to one sample, sequenced in a study of technical replicates of blood from several donors. The table came from immunoSEQ multiplex PCR; TCRdb's copy has only in-frame clones and leaves some out. The data hold 44,000 or so clones, with about 93% observed a single time. The sample comprised PBMCs. These receptors all come from a human donor in good health. Some clones in this sample may be carry-over from other donors' samples.

The J gene is TRBJ2-7, the V gene TRBV7-8; the D is unclear. The CDR3 totals 12 residues. In germline, CDR1 is SGHVS, CDR2 FQNEAQ. Trimming pared 0 bases from V and 3 bases from J, leaving 3 bases between. Written as DNA, the CDR3 is TGTGCCAGCAGCTTAGCCCGCTACGAGCAGTACTTC. Amino acid sequence: CASSLARYEQYF. The variable domain in full, with the rest retrieved from reference TRBV7-8 and TRBJ2-7, is GAGVSQSPRYKVAKRGQDVALRCDPISGHVSLFWYQQALGQGPEFLTYFQNEAQLDKSGLPSDRFFAERPEGSVSTLKIQRTQQEDSAVYLCASSLARYEQYFGPGTRLTVT.

This clone was found once. V is TRBV10-3 and J is TRBJ2-7; possibly TRBD1 for D (5 bases). V was pared by 6 bases and J by 3 bases, with 18 bases between. The CDR3 length is 15 residues. Germline CDR1 ENHRY, CDR2 SYGVKD. The CDR3 nucleotides are TGTGCCATCAGCGAAGGTCCAGGGTGGATCTACGAGCAGTACTTC. It codes for CAISEGPGWIYEQYF.

This chain joins TRBV27 and TRBJ2-7; D is possibly TRBD1 (5 bases). CDR1 is MNHEY and CDR2 is SMNVEV in the germline V gene (reference sequence). The CDR3 consists of 14 residues. Trimming took 6 bases from V and 6 from J, leaving 18 bases between them. The CDR3 loop is CASRGARANLEQYF. CDR3 bases: TGTGCCAGCAGAGGGGCACGGGCTAACCTCGAGCAGTACTTC.

The chain carries TRBV4-1 and TRBJ1-5; 9 nucleotides line up with TRBD1. CDR3 length equals 15 residues. The V segment lost 3 bases and the J segment 7 bases; nucleotides outside the gene matches: 7. Per germline, CDR1 MGHRA and CDR2 YSYEKL. CDR3 in DNA: TGCGCCAGCAGCCAGGGACAGGGCCCACAGCAGCCCCAGCATTTT. It encodes CASSQGQGPQQPQHF.

This rearrangement joins TRBV28 to TRBJ2-3; 8 bases agree with TRBD2. Germline CDR1 MDHEN, CDR2 SYDVKM. Trimming cost V 3 bases and J 6 bases; bases outside gene matches: 8. The CDR3 is 15 amino acids. The CDR3: CASSFQREKGDTQYF. Here the CDR3 DNA reads TGTGCCAGCAGTTTCCAGCGGGAGAAGGGGGATACGCAGTATTTT.

The chain joins TRBV6-6 to TRBJ1-2; TRBD1 might be the D (6 bases). V was shortened by 4 bases and J by 3 bases, with 15 bases between the two germline ends. This CDR3 contains 15 residues. CDR1 MNHNY and CDR2 SVGAGI come from the germline V gene (reference sequence). CDR3 sequence: CASSSNREFYYGYTF. The DNA for the CDR3 is TGTGCCAGCAGTTCCAACAGGGAGTTTTACTATGGCTACACCTTC.

J is TRBJ1-2 and V is TRBV5-1; maybe TRBD1 (5 bases). The CDR3 consists of 13 residues. V was pared by 2 bases and J by 5 bases, with 10 bases between. CDR1 and CDR2 from the germline V gene are SGHRS and YFSETQ. The CDR3 protein is CASSFAEGYGYTF. The CDR3 DNA follows: TGCGCCAGCAGCTTCGCGGAGGGGTATGGCTACACCTTC.

The rearrangement uses TRBV19 and TRBJ1-2; TRBD1 matches 9 bases. V trimming: 7 bases; J trimming: 4 bases; junction bases outside the gene matches: 10. The CDR3 has 15 amino acids. From germline, CDR1 is LNHDA and CDR2 SQIVND (reference sequence). The chain's CDR3 is CASTDRGTSLYGYTF. The CDR3, as DNA: TGTGCCAGTACGGACAGGGGCACATCCCTCTATGGCTACACCTTC.

This chain connects TRBV5-1 to TRBJ2-3; TRBD2 matches 7 bases. The CDR3 loop spans 14 amino acids. Germline trimming cut 2 bases from V and 4 bases from J; bases unmatched to any gene: 4. CDR1 SGHRS and CDR2 YFSETQ come from the germline V gene. The DNA for the CDR3 is TGCGCCAGCAGCTTAGGACTAGGCCCAGATACGCAGTATTTT. Protein product: CASSLGLGPDTQYF.

This clone was observed once. The V call is TRBV29-1, the J call TRBJ2-4; possibly TRBD1 for D (6 bases). V lost 6 bases and J 8 bases, leaving 8 bases between the germline ends. Germline-derived CDR1 and CDR2 are SQVTM and ANQGSEA. The CDR3 is made up of 10 amino acids. DNA for the CDR3: TGCAGCGTCAAGGGGGACATTCAGTACTTC. Its translation: CSVKGDIQYF.

The chain combines TRBV6-1 with TRBJ1-1; D is possibly TRBD1 (6 bases). V was cut by 6 bases and J by 5 bases, with 19 bases left in between. Germline V CDR1 and CDR2: MNHNS, SASEGT. This CDR3 comprises 15 residues. CDR3 sequence: CASRVYWDIGTEAFF. CDR3 in DNA: TGTGCCAGCAGAGTTTACTGGGACATCGGGACTGAAGCTTTCTTT.

This chain joins TRBV5-4 and TRBJ2-5; D is uncertain. CDR1 is SGHNT and CDR2 is YYREEE in the germline V gene (reference sequence). This CDR3 contains 14 residues. Deletions cut 0 bases from V and 2 bases from J, with 8 bases between. CDR3 sequence: CASSLGLEQETQYF. The CDR3 DNA sequence: TGTGCCAGCAGCTTGGGACTGGAACAAGAGACCCAGTACTTC.

This chain connects TRBV7-6 to TRBJ1-4; D is unclear. The germline V gene encodes CDR1 SGHVS and CDR2 FNYEAQ. Trimming shortened V by 8 bases and J by 8 bases, and 24 bases separated the two germline ends. CDR3 length: 16 residues. The CDR3 nucleotides read TGTGCCAGCTCCCCCCGTGGAGTAGCCGGAGGGGAAAAACTGTTTTTT. Its translation: CASSPRGVAGGEKLFF.

CDR3 protein: CASSVDLYVSGEQYF. CDR3 DNA: TGTGCCAGCAGCGTGGACCTATACGTCTCGGGGGAGCAGTACTTC. The genes are TRBV9 and TRBJ2-7; D might be TRBD2 (5 bases). Looked up from germline, CDR1 is SGDLS and CDR2 is YYNGEE. The CDR3 extends over 15 amino acids. Trimming removed 2 bases at V and 7 bases at J, with 19 bases between.

This chain joins TRBV9 and TRBJ2-1; 8 bases map to TRBD1. The CDR3 length is 15 residues. The V and J ends lost 4 bases and 3 bases, in that order; junction bases with no gene match: 6. CDR1 is SGDLS and CDR2 is YYNGEE in the germline V gene. The CDR3 loop reads CASSTRDRNYNEQFF. The DNA for the CDR3 is TGTGCCAGCAGCACCCGGGACAGGAACTACAATGAGCAGTTCTTC.

Only a few counts were recorded for this clone. The chain joins TRBV7-9 to TRBJ1-2; D gene uncertain. The CDR3 spans 14 residues. Germline V lookup: CDR1 SEHNR, CDR2 FQNEAQ (reference sequence). Trimming pared 4 bases from V and 6 bases from J, leaving 15 bases between. The CDR3 region is CASSSGLGDDGYTF. The CDR3 DNA reads as TGTGCCAGCAGCTCCGGACTAGGAGACGATGGCTACACCTTC.

The V and J genes are TRBV2 and TRBJ2-3; D perhaps matches TRBD2 (5 bases). V gave up 4 bases and J gave up 1 base, with 9 bases separating them. Per the germline V gene, CDR1 is SNHLY and CDR2 is FYNNEI. This CDR3 has 14 residues. CDR3 residues: CASSVSGRTDTQYF. CDR3 nucleotides: TGTGCCAGCAGTGTCAGCGGCCGCACAGATACGCAGTATTTT. The full variable domain, its missing parts supplied by reference TRBV2 and TRBJ2-3, is EPEVTQTPSHQVTQMGQEVILRCVPISNHLYFYWYRQILGQKVEFLVSFYNNEISEKSEIFDDQFSVERPDGSNFTLKIRSTKLEDSAMYFCASSVSGRTDTQYFGPGTRLTVL.

This chain links TRBV19 with TRBJ1-1, with D perhaps TRBD1 (6 bases). V was trimmed by 7 bases and J by 1 base, leaving 16 bases between them. The CDR3 extends over 15 amino acids. Per the germline V gene, CDR1 is LNHDA and CDR2 is SQIVND (reference sequence). The CDR3 here is CASNWGQIPNTEAFF. The CDR3 nucleotides are TGTGCCAGTAATTGGGGACAAATCCCGAACACTGAAGCTTTCTTT.

The CDR3 sequence is CASRRQGPFDGYTF. As DNA, the CDR3 is TGTGCCAGCAGAAGACAGGGTCCTTTTGATGGCTACACCTTC. The chain employs TRBV2 and TRBJ1-2; 7 bases fit TRBD1. The CDR3 length is 14 residues. Trimming at V came to 6 bases and at J to 6 bases, leaving 10 bases not matched to a gene. CDR1 and CDR2 from the germline V gene are SNHLY and FYNNEI.

This sequence joins TRBV5-1 and TRBJ2-7; 8 bases fit TRBD1. Germline CDR1 reads SGHRS; CDR2 reads YFSETQ. J was trimmed by 0 bases and V by 6 bases; bases with no gene match: 5. The CDR3 covers 14 residues. As DNA, the CDR3 is TGCGCCAGCACGACAGGGGAAGCCTCCTACGAGCAGTACTTC. This encodes CASTTGEASYEQYF.

The rearrangement joins TRBV7-3 to TRBJ2-1, with 7 bases that match TRBD2. Germline V CDR1 and CDR2: SGHTA, FQGTGA. There are 13 residues in the CDR3. The V and J ends lost 0 bases and 15 bases, in that order; junction bases with no gene match: 8. DNA for the CDR3: TGTGCCAGCAGCTTAACGGGGAGGTCTAGCGGGTTCTTC. This translates into CASSLTGRSSGFF.

The rearrangement joins TRBV18 to TRBJ1-6, with TRBD1 as a possible D gene (6 bases). The length of the CDR3 is 15 residues. The germline V gene encodes CDR1 KGHSH and CDR2 LQKENI. V lost 1 base and J 5 bases, leaving 9 bases between the germline ends. The CDR3 DNA sequence: TGTGCCAGCTCACCACGGACAGCTGATAATTCACCCCTCCACTTT. This codes for CASSPRTADNSPLHF.

This rearrangement joins TRBV2 to TRBJ2-2; TRBD2 matches 7 bases. Per germline, CDR1 SNHLY and CDR2 FYNNEI. The CDR3 runs to 15 residues. The trim removed 4 bases at V and 5 bases at J, leaving 7 bases unmatched. CDR3 nucleotide sequence: TGTGCCAGCAGTGGGGGCTGGCGGGGGACCGGGGAGCTGTTTTTT. This codes for CASSGGWRGTGELFF. The whole variable domain, remainder taken from reference TRBV2 and TRBJ2-2, is EPEVTQTPSHQVTQMGQEVILRCVPISNHLYFYWYRQILGQKVEFLVSFYNNEISEKSEIFDDQFSVERPDGSNFTLKIRSTKLEDSAMYFCASSGGWRGTGELFFGEGSRLTVL.

The chain recombines TRBV19 with TRBJ1-5; TRBD1 might be the D (6 bases). The CDR3 runs 17 residues. V lost 0 bases to trimming and J lost 3 bases, with 15 bases between them. Germline V gene data show CDR1 as LNHDA and CDR2 as SQIVND (reference sequence). In DNA, the CDR3 is TGTGCCAGTAGTATAGATCGAACAGGGTTTGACAATCAGCCCCAGCATTTT. It encodes CASSIDRTGFDNQPQHF. Complete variable domain (other parts from reference TRBV19 and TRBJ1-5): DGGITQSPKYLFRKEGQNVTLSCEQNLNHDAMYWYRQDPGQGLRLIYYSQIVNDFQKGDIAEGYSVSREKKESFPLTVTSAQKNPTAFYLCASSIDRTGFDNQPQHFGDGTRLSIL.

J is TRBJ2-5 and V is TRBV15; D not certain. V was cut by 0 bases and J by 5 bases, with 4 bases left in between. Germline values: CDR1 LNHNV, CDR2 YYDKDF (reference sequence). This CDR3 comprises 12 residues. CDR3 sequence reads: CATSREGETQYF. In DNA, the CDR3 is TGTGCCACCAGCAGAGAGGGCGAGACCCAGTACTTC.

This chain uses TRBV6-5 with TRBJ2-7; TRBD2 agrees at 12 bases. Per the germline V gene, CDR1 is MNHEY and CDR2 is SVGAGI. V lost 4 bases, J lost 2 bases, and 6 bases stayed unmatched. CDR3 length: 16 residues. CDR3 DNA: TGTGCCAGCAGTTCTACTAGCGGGAGGTCCCCCTACGAGCAGTACTTC. Amino acid sequence: CASSSTSGRSPYEQYF.

The chain recombines TRBV6-5 with TRBJ2-1; the D gene is possibly TRBD2 (6 bases). CDR1 MNHEY and CDR2 SVGAGI come from the germline V gene. Trimming removed 5 bases at V and 4 bases at J, with 15 bases between. The length of the CDR3 is 15 residues. CDR3 residues: CASSPRGGPYNEQFF. Here the CDR3 DNA reads TGTGCCAGCAGTCCTCGGGGAGGACCGTACAATGAGCAGTTCTTC.

The gene calls are TRBV18 and TRBJ1-3; D not certain. The V and J ends lost 1 base and 0 bases respectively, with 7 bases between them. Germline loops: CDR1 KGHSH, CDR2 LQKENI. The CDR3 consists of 15 residues. The CDR3 protein is CASSPQAGSGNTIYF. The CDR3 nucleotides are TGTGCCAGCTCACCACAGGCAGGCTCTGGAAACACCATATATTTT.

V gene TRBV6-5 combines with J gene TRBJ2-2; D call uncertain. The CDR3 spans 15 residues. Per germline, CDR1 MNHEY and CDR2 SVGAGI. V dropped 2 bases and J dropped 2 bases, with 9 bases sitting between them. For the CDR3, the DNA is TGTGCCAGCAGTTACGGGCAAATCAACACCGGGGAGCTGTTTTTT. Its translation: CASSYGQINTGELFF.